Sequencing of this T cell receptor (beta chain) was carried out in a study of memory CD4+ T cells and cytomegalovirus serostatus. In the study overall: Healthy Belgian adult donors included under ten CMV-positive and 24 CMV-negative people.

Single viable CD3+CD4+CD8-CD45RO+ cells were sorted as the memory CD4+ T cells. After thawing, CD4+ T cells were positively selected. This CDR3 comprises 13 residues. Per germline, CDR1 SGDLS and CDR2 YYNGEE. The ends were cut back, 8 bases at V and 2 bases at J, with 11 bases in the middle. General study points: Median bootstrapped AUC for CMV status was approximately 0.96 originally, about 0.9 US-trained. About 40% of the roughly 150 known CMV-associated TCRbeta sequences appeared in CD4+ memory.

To note about this clone: What it binds is unknown.

This table comes from immunoSEQ multiplex PCR, and its TCRdb copy is limited to in-frame clones, with some not included. The table shows fewer than 90,000 clones, with about 73% occurring only once. This clonotype originated in an adult in good health and CMV-seropositive. The J gene is TRBJ2-1, the V gene TRBV9, with D tentatively TRBD1 (6 bases). The sequenced material came from memory CD4+ T cells from blood. The CDR3 DNA reads as TGTGCCAGATGGACAGACCCCTACAATGAGCAGTTCTTC. Its protein product is CARWTDPYNEQFF. The full variable domain, with the rest looked up from reference TRBV9 and TRBJ2-1, is DSGVTQTPKHLITATGQRVTLRCSPRSGDLSVYWYQQSLDQGLQFLIQYYNGEERAKGNILERFSAQQFPDLHSELNLSSLELGDSALYFCARWTDPYNEQFFGPGTRLTVL.